Included here is one T cell receptor beta chain sequence, with context. Antigen unknown. From approximately 430 ng of RNA, a library with molecular barcoded alpha/delta and beta/gamma adaptors was made. Each CDR3 protein is one row after TCRdb ran MiXCR on the reads. The top ten hold 8% to 9% of the sample, which has approximately 140,000 distinct CDR3 sequences, roughly 13% seen once. The data are from a study of read filtering for tumor transcriptome and immune sequencing. Looking at the study overall: IR-seq gave about 4 to 10.27 million TCR reads per sample; RNA-seq gave about 80 to 1,400. Study-wide results and caveats: The sorted CD138-negative fraction was a mixed bone marrow immune population, not purified T cells.

The CDR3 covers 16 residues. Germline values: CDR1 KGHDR, CDR2 SFDVKD. The V end lost 5 bases, the J end lost 6 bases, and 21 bases lay between the germline ends. The TCR was taken from a donor aged 40 or older with multiple myeloma. The chain is built from TRBV24-1 and TRBJ1-1, with a possible D match to TRBD1 (6 bases). The sequencing input was a population of CD138-negative cells sorted from bone marrow. CDR3 DNA: TGTGCCACCAGTGGGAGTGGCAGGGGATCGATCGCTGAAGCTTTCTTT. Translation: CATSGSGRGSIAEAFF.